This TCR beta chain is drawn from a study of CD8 T cells in ankylosing spondylitis. Study-wide results and caveats: Among TCR beta sequences, a motif of roughly 8 highly homologous variants appeared characteristic of ankylosing spondylitis blood. In synovial fluid and blood from reactive arthritis, some motif variants were previously reported.

A word on this clonotype: The antigen is unknown.

The CDR3 contains 14 residues. Germline loops: CDR1 SQVTM, CDR2 ANQGSEA. The V segment lost 6 bases and the J segment 3 bases; nucleotides outside the gene matches: 7. From the 5' RACE reads, TCRdb called clonotypes with MiXCR, one entry per CDR3 protein. The table lists 200,000 to 300,000 distinct CDR3 sequences, 20% to 30% of them singletons. The source material was blood, either unsorted or a sorted T cell fraction (not recorded which). The receptor comes from a male donor with ankylosing spondylitis or in good health (not recorded which). The chain uses TRBV29-1 and TRBJ2-3; 9 nucleotides match TRBD1. The CDR3, as DNA: TGCAGCGTCGCCGGTGGGACAGGGACAGATACGCAGTATTTT. Residues: CSVAGGTGTDTQYF.